This TCR beta chain was identified in a study of T cells in Graves' hyperthyroidism and ophthalmopathy (dated by TCRdb to about 2019). A note on the overall study: Peripheral blood was sampled at the time of initial diagnosis, prior to any treatment. The study also compared thyroid tissue and blood T-cell repertoires from five or six Graves' hyperthyroidism patients. Prospective prediction of ophthalmopathy was tested in an independent validation cohort consisting of roughly 20 hyperthyroidism patients and 15 to 17 patients who later progressed to ophthalmopathy. After blood sampling, hyperthyroidism patients were treated with methimazole at a starting dose of 30 mg daily, and ophthalmopathy patients were treated with high-dose intravenous methylprednisolone. According to the paper, TCR Vbeta CDR3 sequencing was carried out on approximately 140 peripheral blood samples, which came from about 45 ophthalmopathy, around 74 hyperthyroidism and approximately 17 progressor patients. To identify distinguishing TCR V-J signatures, a discovery cohort of around 100 patients was used, comprising 43 with Graves' ophthalmopathy and 57 with stable Graves' hyperthyroidism. For training and testing, the roughly 93 patients in the discovery cohort were randomly divided in a 7:3 ratio. On the study overall, not on this receptor specifically: In validation, the model predicted progression to ophthalmopathy a median of about 6.8 months before onset, with 70% to 71% sensitivity and about 72% specificity. Sample size was not statistically predetermined, and blinding of investigators to group allocation was not performed. Most expanded thyroid clonotypes (frequency above 0.001) were also detected in blood, suggesting blood repertoires may reflect thyroid immune responses. In cross-validation, a model built on a 13 V-J signature told ophthalmopathy apart from stable hyperthyroidism with under 90% sensitivity and around 83% specificity, and in testing the same model reached 80%/75%.

The germline V gene supplies CDR1 SQVTM and CDR2 ANQGSEA. Unmatched junction bases come to 6, with V trimmed by 6 bases and J by 4 bases. The CDR3, cysteine through phenylalanine, is 13 amino acids long. Only the CDR3 region is kept as DNA, spanning 39 bases read in frame from base 1. Stable Graves' hyperthyroidism was defined as the absence of progression to ophthalmopathy over 18 months of follow-up. Hyperthyroidism patients were aged 18 to 65 years and newly diagnosed, with disease duration of less than 2 months. Patients with uncontrolled infections, other autoimmune diseases, pregnancy or lactation were excluded. Diagnoses were based on clinical symptoms, serum thyroxine and TRAb, thyroid ultrasound and orbital computed tomography. PBMCs were separated from about 10 ml of fresh peripheral blood using Ficoll-Paque density gradient centrifugation. Total RNA was extracted with Trizol reagent, and quality was checked on an Agilent 2100 Bioanalyzer.

In the case of this clonotype: Its antigen is currently not known. Qualities for individual bases were not recorded, and no much larger clone is one base off.

The TCR beta CDR3 regions were amplified from the RNA transcripts. For the first round of RT-PCR on the TCR CDR3, the HTBI primer set was used together with the Qiagen OneStep RT-PCR kit. The libraries were constructed in a second round of multiplex PCR and then size-selected and purified. Paired-end sequencing of the libraries was performed with 100 bp reads on an Illumina HiSeq2000. The paper's data handling went like this. SOAPnuke was used to process the raw data, removing reads that contained adapters or uncalled bases, had a mean Phred below 15, or lacked an exact match to the constant primer or identifier. High-quality paired reads were merged with COPE v1.2.5, and unique nucleotide sequences were defined as clonotypes. MiTCR v1.1 was used to align the clonotypes against IMGT TRBV, TRBD and TRBJ reference segments. The analysis was restricted to V-J combinations with a frequency above 0.0001, which together covered just over 98% of the repertoires. The TCS score was defined as F50 (clonal expansion) divided by E x V (chaos), with BLOSUM62-based TCRdist calculated between CDR3 peptides within each V-J. Welch's t-statistics and random forest reduced 514 V-J features to about 13, which were used in a naive Bayes classifier (R e1071). TCRdb cleaned the public reads at Q25 with fastp, built clones with MiXCR and kept in-frame beta chains. Each CDR3 protein appears once, grouped with its most common genes and DNA. The authors' filters were not applied to this entry. In all, the sample holds about 620,000 distinct CDR3 sequences, and around 15% of those were seen once. The ten largest clones capture 3% to 4% of the sample.

The V gene is TRBV29-1 and the J gene is TRBJ2-5; TRBD1 lines up with 9 middle nucleotides. The sequence was obtained from a woman in her 30s with Graves' hyperthyroidism. Sequencing was carried out using blood. CDR3 sequence: CSVQRDRVETQYF. The DNA reads TGCAGCGTACAGCGGGACAGGGTAGAGACCCAGTACTTC.